The next 5 T cell receptor beta chains were all read from a single sample in a study of patients and donors after allogeneic stem cell transplantation. MiXCR, run by TCRdb on the RT-PCR reads, gives a single entry per CDR3 protein. The sample gives some 880,000 distinct CDR3 sequences, more than 15% of which show up once; 5% to 6.5% is in the top ten. Sample: blood, either unsorted or a sorted T cell fraction (not recorded which). These receptors all stem from a human donor who was either an allogeneic HSCT recipient or a stem cell or donor lymphocyte infusion donor (not recorded which). It is not recorded whose cells these are; they may come from a transplant donor.

This chain uses TRBV6-1 with TRBJ2-3, with D possibly being TRBD2 (6 bases). The V and J ends lost 7 bases and 4 bases respectively, with 18 bases between them. The CDR3 is made up of 15 amino acids. Germline V gene sequence: CDR1 MNHNS, CDR2 SASEGT. Written as DNA, the CDR3 is TGTGCCAGCAACTCCGGCGGGGCCGTAGCAGATACGCAGTATTTT. Amino acid sequence: CASNSGGAVADTQYF.

The chain is built from TRBV6-1 and TRBJ2-3; 9 bases map to TRBD2. With 0 bases clipped from V and 5 bases from J, the junction kept 0 bases outside the gene matches. Germline V CDR1 and CDR2: MNHNS, SASEGT. The CDR3 consists of 14 residues. CDR3 sequence (DNA): TGTGCCAGCAGTGAAGCAGCGGGAGGAGATACGCAGTATTTT. Its translation is CASSEAAGGDTQYF.

The rearrangement joins TRBV5-1 to TRBJ2-7, with 9 bases identical to TRBD1. J was trimmed by 6 bases and V by 3 bases; bases with no gene match: 7. The CDR3 totals 14 residues. Germline V CDR1 and CDR2: SGHRS, YFSETQ. CDR3 amino acids: CASSSSGQGGEQYF. DNA of the CDR3: TGCGCCAGCAGCTCGTCGGGACAGGGTGGCGAGCAGTACTTC.

J is TRBJ2-2 and V is TRBV6-2 or TRBV6-3; 8 nucleotides agree with TRBD2. Germline loops: CDR1 MNHEY, CDR2 SVGEGT. The V segment lost 7 bases and the J segment 5 bases; nucleotides outside the gene matches: 9. The length of the CDR3 is 15 residues. The CDR3 spells CASKVGAGVTGELFF. CDR3 bases: TGTGCCAGCAAGGTCGGAGCGGGAGTAACCGGGGAGCTGTTTTTT.

This sequence joins TRBV4-2 and TRBJ2-3; possibly TRBD2 for D (5 bases). CDR3 length: 17 residues. Trimming took 0 bases from V and 1 from J, leaving 14 bases between them. Germline V gives CDR1 LGHNA, CDR2 YNFKEQ. CDR3 coding DNA: TGTGCCAGCAGCCAAGACGGGATTACTGACCGCACAGATACGCAGTATTTT. Translation gives CASSQDGITDRTDTQYF.